One and the same sample provided the 14 T cell receptor beta chains below, sequenced in a study of T cell responses to AZD1222 COVID-19 vaccine. Sequencing was performed with immunoSEQ multiplex PCR; in TCRdb, only in-frame clones are kept and a portion is missing. The sample lists under 150,000 clones; over 75% were seen once. The source was peripheral blood, collected 28 days after the second dose of the MenACWY control vaccine. These TCRs come from an adult who received the MenACWY meningococcal vaccine as a control.

This chain uses TRBV5-8 with TRBJ2-4; D possibly matches TRBD1 or TRBD2 (5 bases each). The CDR3 loop spans 15 amino acids. Trimming removed 4 bases from V and 2 bases from J, with 13 bases in between. Germline-derived CDR1 and CDR2 are SGHTS and YDEGEE. The CDR3 nucleotides are TGTGCCAGCAGCCCGGTCGGGGCACCCAAAAACATTCAGTACTTC. It yields the protein CASSPVGAPKNIQYF.

This chain connects TRBV28 to TRBJ1-1; D possibly corresponds to TRBD1 (5 bases). The CDR3 sequence is 14 residues long. Trimming cost V 3 bases and J 1 base, with 9 bases left between them. The germline V gene encodes CDR1 MDHEN and CDR2 SYDVKM. CDR3 nucleotides: TGTGCCAGCAGTTTCCGGACAACGAACACTGAAGCTTTCTTT. Residues: CASSFRTTNTEAFF. Full variable domain (missing parts from reference TRBV28 and TRBJ1-1): DVKVTQSSRYLVKRTGEKVFLECVQDMDHENMFWYRQDPGLGLRLIYFSYDVKMKEKGDIPEGYSVSREKKERFSLILESASTNQTSMYLCASSFRTTNTEAFFGQGTRLTVV.

This chain connects TRBV6-5 to TRBJ1-4, with TRBD1 identical over 9 bases. The junction had 4 bases not matched to a gene; V was cut back by 6 bases and J by 2 bases. The CDR3 consists of 15 residues. CDR1 and CDR2 from the germline V gene are MNHEY and SVGAGI. The CDR3 sequence: CASRKTGGTNEKLFF. Written as DNA, the CDR3 is TGTGCCAGCAGAAAAACAGGGGGCACTAATGAAAAACTGTTTTTT.

V is TRBV28 and J is TRBJ2-5, with TRBD2 matching 7 bases. CDR3 length equals 17 residues. The germline CDR1 and CDR2 sequences are MDHEN and SYDVKM. V shed 3 bases, J shed 5 bases, and the junction held 15 bases outside the gene matches. The CDR3 coding sequence is TGTGCCAGCAGTTTGACTGGGGGGGGGAGAGGAATGGAGACCCAGTACTTC. Protein: CASSLTGGGRGMETQYF.

The J gene is TRBJ2-2, the V gene TRBV24-1; D possibly matches TRBD1 or TRBD2 (5 bases each). The V end lost 5 bases, the J end lost 1 base, and 16 bases lay between the germline ends. Germline CDR1 is KGHDR and CDR2 is SFDVKD. The CDR3 is made up of 17 amino acids. The CDR3 protein is CATSVRGREKNTGELFF. The CDR3 DNA reads as TGTGCCACCAGTGTTCGAGGCAGGGAGAAGAACACCGGGGAGCTGTTTTTT.

This chain joins TRBV10-1 and TRBJ1-2; D might be TRBD1 (5 bases). Trimming cost V 3 bases and J 5 bases, with 13 bases left between them. Germline values: CDR1 WNHNN, CDR2 SYGVQD (reference sequence). The CDR3 runs 14 residues. The CDR3 region is CASSDGGSGYGYTF. In DNA form, the CDR3 reads TGCGCCAGCAGTGACGGGGGTTCGGGATATGGCTACACCTTC.

The gene calls are TRBV2 and TRBJ1-2; D remains unclear. This CDR3 comprises 12 residues. Deletions cut 9 bases from V and 7 bases from J, with 15 bases between. Germline V gene sequence: CDR1 SNHLY, CDR2 FYNNEI. Here the CDR3 reads CARIEERSGYTF. In nucleotides, the CDR3 is TGTGCCAGAATTGAGGAGAGGTCTGGCTACACCTTC.

This chain joins TRBV7-2 and TRBJ1-4, with a weak D call TRBD1 (6 bases). V shed 3 bases and J shed 4 bases, with 12 bases lying between them. Germline-derived CDR1 and CDR2 are SGHTA and FQGNSA. The CDR3 length is 15 residues. The CDR3: CASSFGGGDNEKLFF. The CDR3 bases are TGTGCCAGCAGCTTCGGAGGGGGAGATAATGAAAAACTGTTTTTT.

The rearrangement links TRBV18 to TRBJ2-2; a possible D gene is TRBD1 (6 bases). Trimming shortened V by 4 bases and J by 2 bases, and 11 bases separated the two germline ends. This CDR3 has 15 residues. Germline assignment: CDR1 KGHSH and CDR2 LQKENI. CDR3 sequence: CASSLGQSNTGELFF. The CDR3 DNA reads as TGTGCCAGCTCACTCGGACAGAGTAACACCGGGGAGCTGTTTTTT.

V and J are TRBV19 and TRBJ2-1; D may be TRBD1 or TRBD2 (5 bases each). The CDR3 is 15 residues long. Germline V gene lookup returns CDR1 LNHDA and CDR2 SQIVND (reference sequence). Trimming stripped 4 bases from V and 0 bases from J, with 10 bases between. DNA of the CDR3: TGTGCCAGTAGTAGGGGACCGAACTCCTACAATGAGCAGTTCTTC. Translating it yields CASSRGPNSYNEQFF.

The chain joins TRBV7-2 to TRBJ1-1; tentatively, D is TRBD1 (5 bases). The germline V gene has CDR1 SGHTA and CDR2 FQGNSA. The V gene lost 5 bases and the J gene lost 1 base, with 14 bases spanning the gap. This CDR3 contains 15 residues. The CDR3 DNA reads TGTGCCAGCAGCCAACCAGGGATTTCGAACACTGAAGCTTTCTTT. Amino acids: CASSQPGISNTEAFF.

This clone showed up just once. The chain has TRBV18 and TRBJ2-7; tentatively, D is TRBD2 (5 bases). CDR1 KGHSH and CDR2 LQKENI come from the germline V gene. The CDR3 totals 14 residues. V was trimmed by 2 bases and J by 4 bases, leaving 12 bases between them. CDR3: CASSPEGWEYEQYF. As DNA, the CDR3 is TGTGCCAGCTCACCAGAAGGCTGGGAGTACGAGCAGTACTTC.

The J gene is TRBJ1-2, the V gene TRBV28, with 10 bases lining up with TRBD1. Trimming cost V 5 bases and J 0 bases; bases outside gene matches: 6. The V gene's germline CDR1 is MDHEN and CDR2 SYDVKM. The CDR3 covers 16 residues. In DNA form, the CDR3 reads TGTGCCAGCAGTGCCGGGACAGGGGCCCCTAACTATGGCTACACCTTC. Amino acid sequence: CASSAGTGAPNYGYTF.

CDR3: CASSLPSGGGEQFF. The CDR3 nucleotides are TGTGCCAGCAGCTTGCCTAGCGGGGGGGGTGAGCAGTTCTTC. The chain employs TRBV5-8 and TRBJ2-1; 12 bases line up with TRBD2. The length of the CDR3 is 14 residues. Germline CDR1 is SGHTS and CDR2 is YDEGEE. J was trimmed by 9 bases and V by 1 base; bases with no gene match: 2.